This T cell receptor (beta chain) was identified during a study of T cells in localized non-small cell lung cancer. Study outcomes and limitations: As only one tumor region underwent sequencing, heterogeneity remains possible. Tumor trailed uninvolved adjacent lung in T cell clonality, which peaked there. Within adjacent lung there appeared a median approximately 58 of the top 100 tumor clones.

Assay used: immunoSEQ multiplex PCR; TCRdb lists only in-frame clones, some missing. The table records around 50,000 clones, approximately 83% of them present only once. Germline V lookup: CDR1 LGHNT, CDR2 FRNRAP. V was trimmed by 6 bases and J by 3 bases, leaving 3 bases between them. This CDR3 is built from 10 residues. A word on this clone: Its antigen is undetermined. Other nucleotide sequences in the sample specify the same CDR3.

The chain couples TRBV12-5 to TRBJ2-7, with D uncertain. Sequenced here: peripheral blood, sampled before any cancer treatment. This TCR derives from a female donor over 55 with stage II squamous cell lung carcinoma. The CDR3 loop reads CASGDYEQYF. As DNA, the CDR3 is TGTGCTAGTGGGGACTACGAGCAGTACTTC.